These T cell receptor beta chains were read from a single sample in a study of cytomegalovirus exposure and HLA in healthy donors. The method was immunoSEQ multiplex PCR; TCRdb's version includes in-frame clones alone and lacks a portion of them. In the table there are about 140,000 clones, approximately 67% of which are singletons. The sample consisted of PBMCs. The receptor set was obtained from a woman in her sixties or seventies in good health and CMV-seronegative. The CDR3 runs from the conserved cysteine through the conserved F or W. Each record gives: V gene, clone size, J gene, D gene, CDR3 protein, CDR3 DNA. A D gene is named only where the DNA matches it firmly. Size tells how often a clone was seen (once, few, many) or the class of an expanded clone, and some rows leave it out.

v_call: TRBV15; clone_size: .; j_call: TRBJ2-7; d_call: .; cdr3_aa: CATSRGGGNAYEQYF; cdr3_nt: TGTGCCACCAGCAGAGGAGGGGGTAACGCCTACGAGCAGTACTTC
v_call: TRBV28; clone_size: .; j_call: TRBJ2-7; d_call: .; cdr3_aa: CASSLSFRGLYEQYF; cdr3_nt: TGTGCCAGCAGTTTATCGTTCAGGGGTCTCTACGAGCAGTACTTC
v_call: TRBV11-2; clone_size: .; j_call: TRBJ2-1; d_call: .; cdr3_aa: CASSLEVGGNEQFF; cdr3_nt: TGTGCCAGCAGCTTAGAGGTCGGTGGCAATGAGCAGTTCTTC
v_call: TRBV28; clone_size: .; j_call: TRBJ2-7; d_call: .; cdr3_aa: CASSPQGGLYEQYF; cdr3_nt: TGTGCCAGCAGTCCACAGGGAGGGTTGTACGAGCAGTACTTC
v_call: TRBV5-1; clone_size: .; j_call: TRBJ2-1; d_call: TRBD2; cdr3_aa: CASSSARGSSYNEQFF; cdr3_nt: TGCGCCAGCAGCTCCGCCCGCGGGAGCTCCTACAATGAGCAGTTCTTC
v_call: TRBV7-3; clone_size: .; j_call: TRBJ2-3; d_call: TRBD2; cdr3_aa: CASSPGGVGDTQYF; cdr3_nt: TGTGCCAGCAGCCCCGGGGGGGTGGGAGATACGCAGTATTTT
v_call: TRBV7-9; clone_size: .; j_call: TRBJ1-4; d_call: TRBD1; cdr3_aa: CSSSHTGAPEKLFF; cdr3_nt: TGTTCCAGCAGCCACACAGGGGCCCCCGAAAAACTGTTTTTT
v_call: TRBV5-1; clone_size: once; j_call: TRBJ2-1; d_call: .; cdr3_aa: CASGRLRGGREQFF; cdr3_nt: TGCGCCAGCGGCCGTTTGAGGGGGGGGAGAGAGCAGTTCTTC
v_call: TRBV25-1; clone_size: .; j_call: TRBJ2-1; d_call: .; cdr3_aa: CASSEQFNEQFF; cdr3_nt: TGTGCCAGCAGTGAACAGTTCAATGAGCAGTTCTTC
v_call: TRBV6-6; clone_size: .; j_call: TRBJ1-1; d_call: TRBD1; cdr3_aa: CASRAGGQNTEAFF; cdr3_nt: TGTGCCAGCAGGGCAGGGGGCCAGAACACTGAAGCTTTCTTT
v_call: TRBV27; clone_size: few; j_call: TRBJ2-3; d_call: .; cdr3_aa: CASSLSRGTQYF; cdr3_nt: TGTGCCAGCAGTTTATCGCGGGGTACGCAGTATTTT
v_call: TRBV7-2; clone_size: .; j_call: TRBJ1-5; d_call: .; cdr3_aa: CASSLTNSNQPQHF; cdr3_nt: TGTGCCAGCAGCTTAACTAATAGCAATCAGCCCCAGCATTTT
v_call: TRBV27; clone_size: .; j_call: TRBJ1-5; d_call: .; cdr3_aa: CASSWRVNQPQHF; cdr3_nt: TGTGCCAGCAGTTGGAGAGTTAATCAGCCCCAGCATTTT
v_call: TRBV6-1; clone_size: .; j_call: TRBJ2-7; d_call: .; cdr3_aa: CASSDRSGIYEQYF; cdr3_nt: TGTGCCAGCAGTGACAGGTCGGGGATCTACGAGCAGTACTTC
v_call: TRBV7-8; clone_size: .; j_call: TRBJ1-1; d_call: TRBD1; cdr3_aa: CASSQRRDRHDAF; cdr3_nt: TGTGCCAGCAGCCAAAGACGGGACAGGCACGACGCATTT
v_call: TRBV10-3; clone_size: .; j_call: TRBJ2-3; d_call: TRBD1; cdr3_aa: CAISATGQGAERTDTQYF; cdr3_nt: TGTGCCATCAGTGCCACGGGACAGGGGGCAGAACGCACAGATACGCAGTATTTT
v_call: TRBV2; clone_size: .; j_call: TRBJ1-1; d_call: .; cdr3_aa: CASSVSGGNTEAFF; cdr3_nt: TGTGCCAGCAGTGTATCTGGCGGTAACACTGAAGCTTTCTTT
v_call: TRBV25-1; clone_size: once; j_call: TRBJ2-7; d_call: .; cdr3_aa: CAPSQEFSYEQYF; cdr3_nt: TGTGCGCCCTCACAGGAGTTCTCCTACGAGCAGTACTTC
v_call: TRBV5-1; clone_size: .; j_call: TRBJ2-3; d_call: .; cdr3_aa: CASSLGGGIDTQYF; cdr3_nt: TGCGCCAGCAGCTTGGGAGGGGGAATAGATACGCAGTATTTT
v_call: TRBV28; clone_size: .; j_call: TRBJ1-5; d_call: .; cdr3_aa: CASSSFRNQPQHF; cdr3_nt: TGTGCCAGCAGTTCTTTCCGGAATCAGCCCCAGCATTTT
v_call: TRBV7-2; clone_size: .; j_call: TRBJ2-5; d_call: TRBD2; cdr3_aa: CASSLGGSGAQETQYF; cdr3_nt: TGTGCCAGCAGCTTAGGCGGGAGCGGGGCCCAAGAGACCCAGTACTTC
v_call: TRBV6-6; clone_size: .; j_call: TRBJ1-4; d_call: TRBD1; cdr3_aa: CASSSLTGRTEKLFF; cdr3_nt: TGTGCCAGCAGTTCACTGACAGGGCGGACTGAAAAACTGTTTTTT
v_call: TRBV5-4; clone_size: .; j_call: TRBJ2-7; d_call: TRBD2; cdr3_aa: CASSSPTSGRSYEQYF; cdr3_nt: TGTGCCAGCAGCTCCCCGACTAGCGGGAGGTCCTACGAGCAGTACTTC
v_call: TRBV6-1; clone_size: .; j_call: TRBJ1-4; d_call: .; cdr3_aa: CASSEPHHGRQEKLFF; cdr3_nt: TGTGCCAGCAGTGAGCCCCACCATGGGCGCCAAGAAAAACTGTTTTTT
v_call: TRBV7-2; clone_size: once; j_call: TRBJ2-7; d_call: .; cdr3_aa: CASSFRGTYEQYF; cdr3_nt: TGTGCCAGCAGCTTCAGGGGAACCTACGAGCAGTACTTC
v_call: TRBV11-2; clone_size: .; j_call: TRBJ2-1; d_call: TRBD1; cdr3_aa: CASSLVQVGQGFF; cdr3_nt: TGTGCCAGCAGCTTAGTGCAGGTTGGACAGGGGTTCTTC
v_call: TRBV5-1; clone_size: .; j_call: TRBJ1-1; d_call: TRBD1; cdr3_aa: CASRAGTANTEAFF; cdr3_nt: TGCGCCAGCAGAGCCGGGACAGCGAACACTGAAGCTTTCTTT
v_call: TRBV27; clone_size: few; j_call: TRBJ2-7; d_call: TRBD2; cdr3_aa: CASSPRSGSSGRAVEQYF; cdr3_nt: TGTGCCAGCAGCCCCAGATCGGGGTCGAGCGGGAGGGCGGTCGAGCAGTACTTC
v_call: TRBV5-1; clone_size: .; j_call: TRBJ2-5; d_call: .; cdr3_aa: CASSLDAEGAQYF; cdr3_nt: TGCGCCAGCAGCTTGGACGCAGAGGGGGCCCAGTACTTC
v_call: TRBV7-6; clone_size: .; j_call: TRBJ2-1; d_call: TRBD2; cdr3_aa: CASSSGTSGPNEQFF; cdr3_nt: TGTGCCAGCAGCTCGGGGACTAGCGGACCGAATGAGCAGTTCTTC
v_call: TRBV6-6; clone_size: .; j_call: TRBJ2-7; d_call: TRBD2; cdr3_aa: CASRYSGRAQEQYF; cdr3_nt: TGTGCCAGCAGGTATAGCGGGAGGGCCCAGGAGCAGTACTTC
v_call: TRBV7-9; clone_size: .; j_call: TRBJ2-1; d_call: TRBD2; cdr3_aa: CASSAPGLAGGGFHNEQFF; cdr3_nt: TGTGCCAGCAGCGCACCGGGACTAGCGGGAGGGGGATTCCACAATGAGCAGTTCTTC
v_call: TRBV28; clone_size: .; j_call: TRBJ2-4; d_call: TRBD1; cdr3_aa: CASSFQGAGKNIQYF; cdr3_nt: TGTGCCAGCAGTTTCCAGGGGGCTGGCAAAAACATTCAGTACTTC
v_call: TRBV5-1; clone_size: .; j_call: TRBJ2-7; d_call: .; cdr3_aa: CASSLETGYEQYF; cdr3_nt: TGCGCCAGCAGCCTGGAAACAGGGTACGAGCAGTACTTC
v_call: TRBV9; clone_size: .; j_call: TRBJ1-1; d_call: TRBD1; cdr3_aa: CASSDGQGAMNTEAFF; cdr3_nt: TGTGCCAGCAGCGATGGACAGGGGGCGATGAACACTGAAGCTTTCTTT
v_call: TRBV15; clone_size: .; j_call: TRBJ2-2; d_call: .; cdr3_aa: CATSRELTNTGELFF; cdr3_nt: TGTGCCACCAGCAGAGAACTTACGAACACCGGGGAGCTGTTTTTT
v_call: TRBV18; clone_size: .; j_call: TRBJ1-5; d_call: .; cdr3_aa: CASSPSGGMPQHF; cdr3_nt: TGTGCCAGCTCACCCTCAGGTGGAATGCCCCAGCATTTT
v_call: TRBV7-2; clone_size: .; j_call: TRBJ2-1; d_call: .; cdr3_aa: CASSLRRGSSYNEQFF; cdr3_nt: TGTGCCAGCAGCTTACGGCGGGGTAGCTCCTACAATGAGCAGTTCTTC
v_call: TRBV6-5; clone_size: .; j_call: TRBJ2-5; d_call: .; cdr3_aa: CASGSGGAGTQYF; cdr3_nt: TGTGCCAGCGGATCCGGGGGTGCCGGGACCCAGTACTTC
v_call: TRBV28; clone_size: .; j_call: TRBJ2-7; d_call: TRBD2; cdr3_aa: CASRILAGEGEQYF; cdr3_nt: TGTGCCAGCAGGATACTAGCGGGAGAGGGGGAGCAGTACTTC
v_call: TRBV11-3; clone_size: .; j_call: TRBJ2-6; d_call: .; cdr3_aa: CASSPSRGANVLTF; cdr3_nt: TGTGCCAGCAGCCCGAGTCGCGGGGCCAACGTCCTGACTTTC
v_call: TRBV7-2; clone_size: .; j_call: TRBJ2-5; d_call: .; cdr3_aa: CASSLWGGASQETQYF; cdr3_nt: TGTGCCAGCAGCTTATGGGGCGGGGCCTCACAAGAGACCCAGTACTTC
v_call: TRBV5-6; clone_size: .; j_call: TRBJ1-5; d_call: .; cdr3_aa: CASSLARARRSSNQPQHF; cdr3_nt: TGTGCCAGCAGCTTGGCCAGGGCAAGGAGATCTAGCAATCAGCCCCAGCATTTT
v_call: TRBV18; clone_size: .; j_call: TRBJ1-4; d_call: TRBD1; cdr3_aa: CASSPGGQGNEKLFF; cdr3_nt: TGTGCCAGCTCACCCGGGGGACAGGGAAATGAAAAACTGTTTTTT
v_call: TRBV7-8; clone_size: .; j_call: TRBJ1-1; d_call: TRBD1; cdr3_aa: CASSRYRGNTEAFF; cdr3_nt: TGTGCCAGCAGCAGATACAGGGGGAACACTGAAGCTTTCTTT
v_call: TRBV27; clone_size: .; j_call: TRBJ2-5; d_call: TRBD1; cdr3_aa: CASRTLIRQGANQETQYF; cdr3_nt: TGTGCCAGCCGCACTTTGATCCGACAGGGGGCGAACCAAGAGACCCAGTACTTC
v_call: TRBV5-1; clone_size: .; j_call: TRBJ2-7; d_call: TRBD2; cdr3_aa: CASSSGTSGDEQYF; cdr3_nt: TGCGCCAGCAGCTCCGGGACTAGCGGGGACGAGCAGTACTTC
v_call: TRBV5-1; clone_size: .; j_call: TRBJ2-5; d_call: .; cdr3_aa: CASSLAGRYQETQYF; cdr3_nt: TGCGCCAGCAGCTTGGCAGGGCGGTACCAAGAGACCCAGTACTTC